The 10 T cell receptor beta chains in this list originate from one sample, sequenced in a study of shared clonotypes between healthy human individuals. This table comes from immunoSEQ multiplex PCR, and its TCRdb copy is limited to in-frame clones, with some not included. The data contain around 1.9 million clones, about 93% of them singletons. Terminally differentiated effector memory CD45RA+ cells were excluded from the naive CD8 cells, which were CD45RO-negative and positively selected for CCR7. The sample was naive CD8+ T cells from PBMCs. These receptors originate from a man between 18 and 29 years old in good health. Some clones in this sample may be carry-over from other donors' samples.

The CDR3 spells CASSEDREVLTDTQYF. For the CDR3, the DNA is TGTGCCAGCTCTGAGGACAGGGAGGTCCTCACAGATACGCAGTATTTT. This chain joins TRBV18 and TRBJ2-3; 8 nucleotides line up with TRBD1. Germline values: CDR1 KGHSH, CDR2 LQKENI. The V gene end was trimmed by 6 bases and the J gene end by 2 bases; junction bases not matched to a gene: 10. The CDR3 spans 16 residues.

This chain uses TRBV27 with TRBJ1-1; D might be TRBD1 (5 bases). CDR1 and CDR2 from the germline V gene are MNHEY and SMNVEV (reference sequence). Trimming took 3 bases from V and 2 from J, leaving 10 bases between them. The CDR3 contains 14 residues. The CDR3 DNA reads TGTGCCAGCAGTTTGAGGGACCATAACACTGAAGCTTTCTTT. Translating it yields CASSLRDHNTEAFF.

The V and J genes are TRBV14 and TRBJ2-2; 7 bases are shared with TRBD2. CDR1 is SGHDN and CDR2 is FVKESK in the germline V gene. Germline trimming cut 8 bases from V and 0 bases from J; bases unmatched to any gene: 6. This CDR3 is built from 15 residues. The CDR3 nucleotides read TGTGCCAGCGCCGGGGAGGGCACGAACACCGGGGAGCTGTTTTTT. Its translation is CASAGEGTNTGELFF. The whole variable domain, remainder taken from reference TRBV14 and TRBJ2-2, is EAGVTQFPSHSVIEKGQTVTLRCDPISGHDNLYWYRRVMGKEIKFLLHFVKESKQDESGMPNNRFLAERTGGTYSTLKVQPAELEDSGVYFCASAGEGTNTGELFFGEGSRLTVL.

This clone was counted a single time. V is TRBV5-8 and J is TRBJ1-1; perhaps TRBD1 as D (5 bases). V lost 4 bases, J lost 7 bases, and 20 bases lay in between. The V gene's germline CDR1 is SGHTS and CDR2 YDEGEE. This CDR3 region has 15 residues. CDR3 in amino acids: CASSLYGRADGEAFF. The DNA for the CDR3 is TGTGCCAGCAGCCTCTACGGCAGGGCGGATGGTGAAGCTTTCTTT.

This clone was observed a single time. V usage is TRBV27 and J usage is TRBJ2-7; no clear D gene. The CDR3 is 14 residues long. Looked up from germline, CDR1 is MNHEY and CDR2 is SMNVEV (reference sequence). Trimming left V 5 bases short and J 3 bases short, with 14 bases between. CDR3 region: CASSADPRVYEQYF. CDR3 coding DNA: TGTGCCAGCAGTGCCGACCCTAGGGTCTACGAGCAGTACTTC.

This chain uses TRBV6-5 with TRBJ2-3, with a weak D call TRBD2 (6 bases). The CDR3 is made up of 14 amino acids. With 6 bases removed from V and 6 bases from J, the gap between germline ends came to 16 bases. Germline V gene sequence: CDR1 MNHEY, CDR2 SVGAGI. CDR3 nucleotide sequence: TGTGCCAGCAGCCACCCGGGGGAAGGGGATACGCAGTATTTT. Its protein product is CASSHPGEGDTQYF.

Notes on this clone: The identical CDR3 is also encoded by other nucleotide sequences in the sample. The rearrangement links TRBV27 to TRBJ1-1, with D possibly being TRBD1 (5 bases). The CDR3 is made up of 14 amino acids. CDR1 is MNHEY, CDR2 SMNVEV, per germline (reference sequence). V shed 2 bases and J shed 2 bases, with 9 bases lying between them. The CDR3 spells CASSLQTGNTEAFF. For the CDR3, the DNA is TGTGCCAGCAGTTTACAAACAGGTAACACTGAAGCTTTCTTT.

The chain couples TRBV27 to TRBJ2-7; either TRBD1 or TRBD2 may fit D (5 bases each). The V end was cut by 3 bases, the J end by 4 bases, with 10 bases between. This CDR3 comprises 13 residues. The germline V gene encodes CDR1 MNHEY and CDR2 SMNVEV (reference sequence). The CDR3 loop is CASSLGDGYEQYF. Here the CDR3 DNA reads TGTGCCAGCAGTTTGGGGGACGGTTACGAGCAGTACTTC.

The CDR3 nucleotides read TGCGCCAGCAGCTGGGGCAGGGGGGACACTGAAGCTTTCTTT. Translation gives CASSWGRGDTEAFF. V gene TRBV5-1 combines with J gene TRBJ1-1, with 7 bases matching TRBD1. Germline assignment: CDR1 SGHRS and CDR2 YFSETQ. The CDR3 is made up of 14 amino acids. V was pared by 3 bases and J by 3 bases, with 5 bases of the junction left unmatched.

The CDR3, as DNA: TGTGCCAGCAGCTTAGAGTCCCCTCGACTAGGAAGCTCCTACGAGCAGTACTTC. Encoded protein: CASSLESPRLGSSYEQYF. The genes are TRBV11-2 and TRBJ2-7; D possibly corresponds to TRBD2 (6 bases). V was clipped by 0 bases and J by 0 bases, with 18 bases between them. Germline CDR1 and CDR2: SGHAT and FQNNGV. The CDR3 has 18 residues.